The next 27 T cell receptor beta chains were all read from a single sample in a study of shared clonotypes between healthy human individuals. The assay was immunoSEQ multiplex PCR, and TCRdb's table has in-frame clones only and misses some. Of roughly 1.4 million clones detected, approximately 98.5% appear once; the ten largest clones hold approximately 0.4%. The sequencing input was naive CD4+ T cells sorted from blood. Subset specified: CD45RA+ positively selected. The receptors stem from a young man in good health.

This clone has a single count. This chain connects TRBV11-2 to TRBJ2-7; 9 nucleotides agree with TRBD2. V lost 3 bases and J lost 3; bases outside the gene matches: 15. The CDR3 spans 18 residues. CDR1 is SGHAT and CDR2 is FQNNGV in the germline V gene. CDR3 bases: TGTGCCAGCAGCTTCCCCCGAGGGGCTAGCGGGGCGTACTACGAGCAGTACTTC. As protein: CASSFPRGASGAYYEQYF.

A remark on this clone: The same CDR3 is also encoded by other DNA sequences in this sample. CDR3: CASSLGAYEQYF. CDR3 DNA: TGTGCCAGCAGCTTGGGAGCCTACGAGCAGTACTTC. V usage is TRBV5-4 and J usage is TRBJ2-7; D ambiguous. Per germline, CDR1 SGHNT and CDR2 YYREEE (reference sequence). This CDR3 region has 12 residues. V was trimmed by 0 bases and J by 2 bases, leaving 3 bases between them.

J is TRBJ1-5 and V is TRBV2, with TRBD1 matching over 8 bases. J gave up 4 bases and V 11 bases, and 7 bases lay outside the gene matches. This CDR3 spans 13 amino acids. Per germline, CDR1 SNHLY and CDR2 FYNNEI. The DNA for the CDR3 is TGTGCCGGGGGGACAGGAAGTAATCAGCCCCAGCATTTT. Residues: CAGGTGSNQPQHF.

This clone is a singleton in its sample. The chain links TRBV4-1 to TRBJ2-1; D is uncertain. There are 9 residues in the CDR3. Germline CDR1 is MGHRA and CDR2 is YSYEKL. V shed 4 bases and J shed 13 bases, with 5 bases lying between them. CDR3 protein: CASSPGQFF. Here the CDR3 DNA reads TGCGCCAGCAGCCCGGGTCAGTTCTTC.

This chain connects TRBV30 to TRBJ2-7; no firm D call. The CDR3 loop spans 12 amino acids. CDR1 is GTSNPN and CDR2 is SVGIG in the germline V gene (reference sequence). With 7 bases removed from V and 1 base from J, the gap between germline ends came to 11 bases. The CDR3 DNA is TGTGCCTACCAGGCAGGATCCTACGAGCAGTACTTC. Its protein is CAYQAGSYEQYF.

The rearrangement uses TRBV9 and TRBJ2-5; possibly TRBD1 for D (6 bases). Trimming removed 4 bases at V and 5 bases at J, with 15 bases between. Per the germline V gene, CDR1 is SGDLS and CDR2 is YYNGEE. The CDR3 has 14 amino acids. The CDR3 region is CASSPQGWSETQYF. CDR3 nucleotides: TGTGCCAGCAGCCCCCAGGGGTGGTCGGAGACCCAGTACTTC.

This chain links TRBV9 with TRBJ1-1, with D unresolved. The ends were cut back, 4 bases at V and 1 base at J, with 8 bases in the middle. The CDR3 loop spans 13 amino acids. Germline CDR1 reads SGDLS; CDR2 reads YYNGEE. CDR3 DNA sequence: TGTGCCAGCAGCCACCGACAGAACACTGAAGCTTTCTTT. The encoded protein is CASSHRQNTEAFF. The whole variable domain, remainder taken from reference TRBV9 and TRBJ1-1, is DSGVTQTPKHLITATGQRVTLRCSPRSGDLSVYWYQQSLDQGLQFLIQYYNGEERAKGNILERFSAQQFPDLHSELNLSSLELGDSALYFCASSHRQNTEAFFGQGTRLTVV.

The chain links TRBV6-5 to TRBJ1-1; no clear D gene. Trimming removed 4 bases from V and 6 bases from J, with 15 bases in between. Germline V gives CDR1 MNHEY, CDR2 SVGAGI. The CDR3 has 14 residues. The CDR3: CASSLDPATSEAFF. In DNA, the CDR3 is TGTGCCAGCAGTTTGGACCCCGCGACCTCTGAAGCTTTCTTT.

DNA for the CDR3: TGTGCCAGCAGTCCCCCAGGGGCAGGGTCCTACGAGCAGTACTTC. Translation gives CASSPPGAGSYEQYF. The chain combines TRBV27 with TRBJ2-7, with a possible D match to TRBD1 (6 bases). The CDR3 has 15 residues. Trimming cost V 5 bases and J 1 base, with 15 bases left between them. Looked up from germline, CDR1 is MNHEY and CDR2 is SMNVEV (reference sequence).

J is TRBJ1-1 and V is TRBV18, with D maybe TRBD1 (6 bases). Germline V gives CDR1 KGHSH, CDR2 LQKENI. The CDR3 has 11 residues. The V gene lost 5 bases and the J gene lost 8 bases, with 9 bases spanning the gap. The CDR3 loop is CASSTGMEAFF. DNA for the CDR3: TGTGCCAGCTCAACAGGGATGGAAGCTTTCTTT.

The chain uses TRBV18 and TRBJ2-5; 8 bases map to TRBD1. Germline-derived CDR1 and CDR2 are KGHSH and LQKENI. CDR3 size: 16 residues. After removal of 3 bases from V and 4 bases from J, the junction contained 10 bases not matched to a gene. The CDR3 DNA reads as TGTGCCAGCTCACCCCTGGACAGGGTCCCTACAGAGACCCAGTACTTC. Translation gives CASSPLDRVPTETQYF.

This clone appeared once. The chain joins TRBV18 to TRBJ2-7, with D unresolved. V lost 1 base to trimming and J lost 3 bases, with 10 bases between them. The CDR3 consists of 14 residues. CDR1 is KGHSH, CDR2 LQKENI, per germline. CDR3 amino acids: CASSPRAASYEQYF. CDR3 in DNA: TGTGCCAGCTCACCACGTGCAGCGAGCTACGAGCAGTACTTC. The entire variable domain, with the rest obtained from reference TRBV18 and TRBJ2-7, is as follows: NAGVMQNPRHLVRRRGQEARLRCSPMKGHSHVYWYRQLPEEGLKFMVYLQKENIIDESGMPKERFSAEFPKEGPSILRIQQVVRGDSAAYFCASSPRAASYEQYFGPGTRLTVT.

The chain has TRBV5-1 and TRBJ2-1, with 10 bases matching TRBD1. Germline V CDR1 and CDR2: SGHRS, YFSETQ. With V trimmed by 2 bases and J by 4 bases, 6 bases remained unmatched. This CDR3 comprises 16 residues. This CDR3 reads CASSFGDRGQYNEQFF. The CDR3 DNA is TGCGCCAGCAGCTTCGGAGACAGGGGGCAGTACAATGAGCAGTTCTTC.

The CDR3 here is CASSLGSGTSTDTQYF. The CDR3 nucleotides read TGTGCCAGCAGCTTAGGTAGCGGGACTAGCACAGATACGCAGTATTTT. V is TRBV11-3 and J is TRBJ2-3; 8 nucleotides align to TRBD2. The germline V gene encodes CDR1 SGHNT and CDR2 YENEEA. The CDR3 consists of 16 residues. V was clipped by 1 base and J by 0 bases; unmatched bases: 3.

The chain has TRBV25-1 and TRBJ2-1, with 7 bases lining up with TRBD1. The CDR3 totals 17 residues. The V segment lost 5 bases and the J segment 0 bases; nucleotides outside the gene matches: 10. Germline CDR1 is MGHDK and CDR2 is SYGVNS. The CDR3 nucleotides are TGTGCCAGCAGTCGGGACAGAATTCCCCTCTCCTACAATGAGCAGTTCTTC. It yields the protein CASSRDRIPLSYNEQFF.

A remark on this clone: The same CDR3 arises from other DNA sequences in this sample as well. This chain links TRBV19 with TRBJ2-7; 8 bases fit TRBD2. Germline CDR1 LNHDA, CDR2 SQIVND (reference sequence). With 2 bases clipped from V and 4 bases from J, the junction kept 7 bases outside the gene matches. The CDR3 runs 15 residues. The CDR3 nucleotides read TGTGCCAGTAGTATATCGGCCAGCGGGAGTTACGAGCAGTACTTC. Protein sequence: CASSISASGSYEQYF.

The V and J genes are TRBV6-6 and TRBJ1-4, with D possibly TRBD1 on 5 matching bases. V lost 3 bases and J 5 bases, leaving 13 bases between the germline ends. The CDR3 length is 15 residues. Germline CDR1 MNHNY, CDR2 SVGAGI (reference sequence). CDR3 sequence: CASSYRDEINEKLFF. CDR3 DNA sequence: TGTGCCAGCAGTTATCGGGACGAAATAAATGAAAAACTGTTTTTT.

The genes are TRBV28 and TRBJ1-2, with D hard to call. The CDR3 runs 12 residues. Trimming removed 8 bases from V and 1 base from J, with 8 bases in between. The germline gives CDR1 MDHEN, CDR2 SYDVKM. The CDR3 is CASSSLNYGYTF. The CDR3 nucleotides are TGTGCCAGCTCGTCTCTTAACTATGGCTACACCTTC.

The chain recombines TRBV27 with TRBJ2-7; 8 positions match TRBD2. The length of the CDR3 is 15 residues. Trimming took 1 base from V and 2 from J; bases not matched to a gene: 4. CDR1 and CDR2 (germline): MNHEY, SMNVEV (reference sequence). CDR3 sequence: CASSLLGTRTYEQYF. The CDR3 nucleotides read TGTGCCAGCAGTTTATTGGGGACTAGAACCTACGAGCAGTACTTC.

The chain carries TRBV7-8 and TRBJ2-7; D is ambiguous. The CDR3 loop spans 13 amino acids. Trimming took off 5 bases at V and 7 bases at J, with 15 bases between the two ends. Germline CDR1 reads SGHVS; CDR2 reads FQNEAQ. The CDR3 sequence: CASSGRPSREQYF. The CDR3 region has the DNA TGTGCCAGCAGCGGGCGACCCAGTAGGGAGCAGTACTTC.

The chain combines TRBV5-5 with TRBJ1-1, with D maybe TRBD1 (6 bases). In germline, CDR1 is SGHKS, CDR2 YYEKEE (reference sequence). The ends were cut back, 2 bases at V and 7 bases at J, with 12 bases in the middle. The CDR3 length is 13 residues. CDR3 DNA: TGTGCCAGCAGCTTAGGGGGATTCGGTGAAGCTTTCTTT. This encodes CASSLGGFGEAFF.

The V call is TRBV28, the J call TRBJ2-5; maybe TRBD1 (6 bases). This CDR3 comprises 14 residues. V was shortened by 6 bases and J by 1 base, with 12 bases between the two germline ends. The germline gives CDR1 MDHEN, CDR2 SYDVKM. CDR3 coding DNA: TGTGCCAGCAGCCATGACAGGCTCCAAGAGACCCAGTACTTC. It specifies CASSHDRLQETQYF.

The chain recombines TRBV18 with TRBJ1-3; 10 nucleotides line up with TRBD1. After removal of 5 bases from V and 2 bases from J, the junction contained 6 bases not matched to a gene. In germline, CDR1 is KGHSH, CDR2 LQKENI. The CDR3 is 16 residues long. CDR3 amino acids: CASSRTGTGAGNTIYF. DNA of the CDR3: TGTGCCAGCTCAAGAACCGGGACAGGGGCTGGAAACACCATATATTTT.

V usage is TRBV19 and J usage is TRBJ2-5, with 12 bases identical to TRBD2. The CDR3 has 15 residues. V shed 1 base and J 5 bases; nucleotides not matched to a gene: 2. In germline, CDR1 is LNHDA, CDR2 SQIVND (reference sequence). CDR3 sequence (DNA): TGTGCCAGTAGTATAGCTAGCGGGAGGGGGGAGACCCAGTACTTC. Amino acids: CASSIASGRGETQYF. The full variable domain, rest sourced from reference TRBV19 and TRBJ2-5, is DGGITQSPKYLFRKEGQNVTLSCEQNLNHDAMYWYRQDPGQGLRLIYYSQIVNDFQKGDIAEGYSVSREKKESFPLTVTSAQKNPTAFYLCASSIASGRGETQYFGPGTRLLVL.

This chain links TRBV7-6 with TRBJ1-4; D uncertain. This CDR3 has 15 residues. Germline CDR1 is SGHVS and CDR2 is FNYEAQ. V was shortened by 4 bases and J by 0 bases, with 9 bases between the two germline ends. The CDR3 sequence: CASSSLSPTNEKLFF. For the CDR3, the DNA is TGTGCCAGCAGCTCTCTCAGTCCAACTAATGAAAAACTGTTTTTT.

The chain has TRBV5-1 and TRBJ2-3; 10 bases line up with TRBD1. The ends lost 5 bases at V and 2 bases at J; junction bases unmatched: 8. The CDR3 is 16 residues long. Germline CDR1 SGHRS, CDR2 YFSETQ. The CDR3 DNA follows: TGCGCCAGCAGGACCGGGACAGGGGCCCCCACAGATACGCAGTATTTT. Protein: CASRTGTGAPTDTQYF.

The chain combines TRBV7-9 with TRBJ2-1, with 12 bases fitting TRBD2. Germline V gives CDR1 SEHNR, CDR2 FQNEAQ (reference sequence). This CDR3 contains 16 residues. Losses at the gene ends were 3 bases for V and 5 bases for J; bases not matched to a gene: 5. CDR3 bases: TGTGCCAGCAGCTTGAGAAGGACTAGCGGGGACAATGAGCAGTTCTTC. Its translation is CASSLRRTSGDNEQFF.